These T cell receptor beta chains were read from a single sample in a study of T cell responses to AZD1222 COVID-19 vaccine. Generated by immunoSEQ multiplex PCR, the TCRdb table keeps only in-frame clones and is missing some. The table records 150,000 to 200,000 clones, 85% to 90% of them present only once. This sample comprised peripheral blood, obtained on day 0 of AZD1222 vaccination. Receptor source: an adult in good health. Both conserved end residues are part of each CDR3. A D gene is named only where the DNA matches it firmly. Clone size is given for some rows only: seen once, a few or many times, or a class if the clone is expanded.

d_call j_call clone_size v_call cdr3_nt cdr3_aa
NA TRBJ2-7 NA TRBV30 TGTGCCTGGAGTGTTTTTTTGGGGTACAGCTACGAGCAGTACTTC CAWSVFLGYSYEQYF
NA TRBJ2-3 NA TRBV7-8 TGTGCCAGCAGCTTAGTTAAGACTACCCCAACAGATACGCAGTATTTT CASSLVKTTPTDTQYF
NA TRBJ2-2 NA TRBV5-4 TGTGCCAGCAGCTTGAAAGGATGGGACACCGGGGAGCTGTTTTTT CASSLKGWDTGELFF
NA TRBJ1-1 once TRBV6-5 TGTGCCAGCAGTTACCGGGGACAGAACACTGAAGCTTTCTTT CASSYRGQNTEAFF
NA TRBJ1-3 NA TRBV28 TGTGCCAGCAGACAGACCGGCTCTGGAAACACCATATATTTT CASRQTGSGNTIYF
NA TRBJ1-2 NA TRBV28 TGTGCCAGCAGTTCAGCGGACAGACGAGGCTACACCTTC CASSSADRRGYTF
TRBD1 TRBJ2-4 NA TRBV10-3 TGTGCCATCAGTGACAAAAGAGAGGGACAGGGGGAAGGAAACATTCAGTACTTC CAISDKREGQGEGNIQYF
TRBD1 TRBJ2-3 NA TRBV11-1 TGTGCCAGCAGTCCGCGGGACAGGGACCTCCGTACGCCGCAGTATTTT CASSPRDRDLRTPQYF
TRBD1 TRBJ1-6 NA TRBV6-2/TRBV6-3 TGTGCCAGCAGCCACGGACAGGGGAATTCACCCCTCCACTTT CASSHGQGNSPLHF
NA TRBJ2-5 NA TRBV5-4 TGTGCCAGCAGCGATCGGACGGCGGGCGTGGAGACCCAGTACTTC CASSDRTAGVETQYF
NA TRBJ1-6 NA TRBV18 TGTGCCAGCTCTACAGGGTTATTGTCACCCCTCCACTTT CASSTGLLSPLHF
NA TRBJ2-5 few TRBV20-1 TGCAGTGCTAGTTCCCGGTTGGAGACCCAGTACTTC CSASSRLETQYF
TRBD2 TRBJ2-1 NA TRBV18 TGTGCCAGCTCACCACCGGGACTAGCGGGTCGGTTTACTGCGTTCTTC CASSPPGLAGRFTAFF
NA TRBJ1-2 NA TRBV5-1 TGCGCCAGCAGCTTGGACCAGCAGGGCTATGGCTACACCTTC CASSLDQQGYGYTF
TRBD1 TRBJ1-5 once TRBV6-5 TGTGCCAGCAGACCAATTCAGGGGGGCAATCAGCCCCAGCATTTT CASRPIQGGNQPQHF
TRBD1 TRBJ2-6 NA TRBV19 TGTGCCAGTACTAAACTCTGGGGACAGGTCTCTGGGGCCAACGTCCTGACTTTC CASTKLWGQVSGANVLTF
NA TRBJ1-1 NA TRBV7-8 TGTGCCAGCAGCTCGCCTCGGCAGGGCAACACTGAAGCTTTCTTT CASSSPRQGNTEAFF
TRBD1 TRBJ1-4 NA TRBV25-1 TGTGCCAGCAGTGCCACCAGGGGGCCTTTTGAAAAACTGTTTTTT CASSATRGPFEKLFF
NA TRBJ2-3 NA TRBV5-5 TGTGCCAGCCTAATGGCGGGCACAGATACGCAGTATTTT CASLMAGTDTQYF
NA TRBJ2-3 NA TRBV10-3 TGTGCCATCAGTGGAGGCGGACCTAGCACAGATACGCAGTATTTT CAISGGGPSTDTQYF
NA TRBJ1-1 NA TRBV14 TGTGCCAGCAGCCAAGATATTCGGGGGCGCACTGAAGCTTTCTTT CASSQDIRGRTEAFF
NA TRBJ1-1 once TRBV6-2/TRBV6-3 TGTGCCAGCAGTTGGACGGGGATGAACACTGAAGCTTTCTTT CASSWTGMNTEAFF
NA TRBJ1-2 NA TRBV4-2 TGTGCCAGCAGCCAAGATGCGTTCCCAGGGGAGGACTCTGGCTACACCTTC CASSQDAFPGEDSGYTF
TRBD1 TRBJ2-2 NA TRBV5-1 TGCGCCAGCAATCTCTTGGTAGGACAGGGGGCAACCACCGGGGAGCTGTTTTTT CASNLLVGQGATTGELFF
NA TRBJ1-2 NA TRBV7-2 TGTGCCAGCAGCTTCAGGGAAGGTTATGGCTACACCTTC CASSFREGYGYTF
TRBD2 TRBJ2-7 NA TRBV10-3 TGTGCCATCAGTGGAGCCGCTCAGGGCGGGACTAGCGCCTACGAGCAGTACTTC CAISGAAQGGTSAYEQYF
TRBD1 TRBJ1-1 NA TRBV7-9 TGTGCCAGCACCAAATTAACCGGGACAGGGTTAAATGGGGTGATAGGCACTGAAGCTTTCTTT CASTKLTGTGLNGVIGTEAFF
NA TRBJ2-5 NA TRBV7-9 TGTGCCAGCAGCACCAGCTCGACGGAGACCCAGTACTTC CASSTSSTETQYF
NA TRBJ1-2 NA TRBV19 TGTGCCAGTAGTCCGTCAGGGATGAACTATGGCTACACCTTC CASSPSGMNYGYTF
TRBD2 TRBJ2-5 once TRBV28 TGTGCCAGCACCGAACCCCGGACTAGGCTGACCCAGTACTTC CASTEPRTRLTQYF
TRBD1 TRBJ2-2 NA TRBV14 TGTGCCAGCAGGACAGGGTCGAACACCGGGGAGCTGTTTTTT CASRTGSNTGELFF
NA TRBJ2-3 NA TRBV29-1 TGCAGCGTGACTAGGTTGGGCACAGATACGCAGTATTTT CSVTRLGTDTQYF
NA TRBJ1-2 NA TRBV7-8 TGTGCCAGCAGCTTAATCGCCGGGGGGCAGAGGAACTATGGCTACACCTTC CASSLIAGGQRNYGYTF
TRBD1 TRBJ2-7 NA TRBV29-1 TGCAGCGTTAAGACAGGGGAATCCTACGAGCAGTACTTC CSVKTGESYEQYF
NA TRBJ1-2 NA TRBV18 TGTGCCAGCTCACCGTCGAAACAGGGAGATTATGGCTACACCTTC CASSPSKQGDYGYTF
NA TRBJ1-6 few TRBV14 TGTGCCAGCAGCCATACCCGCGGGCGTAATTCACCCCTCCACTTT CASSHTRGRNSPLHF
NA TRBJ1-1 NA TRBV5-4 TGTGCCAGCAGCTTGGTGGCAGGGGACGTAGCTTTCTTT CASSLVAGDVAFF
TRBD2 TRBJ2-5 NA TRBV4-1 TGCGCCAGCAGCCGCGGGACTAGCGGGGTACAAGAGACCCAGTACTTC CASSRGTSGVQETQYF
NA TRBJ1-6 NA TRBV27 TGTGCCAGCAGTTCAGTACCACCCTTTAATTCACCCCTCCACTTT CASSSVPPFNSPLHF
NA TRBJ2-1 NA TRBV30 TGTGCCTGCCGACGGGGGAAATTTAACTCCTACAATGAGCAGTTCTTC CACRRGKFNSYNEQFF
TRBD1 TRBJ1-3 NA TRBV15 TGTGCCACCAGATCGACAGGGGGATCCGGAAACACCATATATTTT CATRSTGGSGNTIYF
NA TRBJ1-1 once TRBV7-9 TGTGCCAGCAGCTCGACAGGCCTGGGGGCTGAAGCTTTCTTT CASSSTGLGAEAFF
TRBD1 TRBJ2-2 many TRBV3-1/TRBV3-2 TGTGCCAGCAGCCAAGGGGACAGGGGTGCTAAGAACACCGGGGAGCTGTTTTTT CASSQGDRGAKNTGELFF
TRBD1 TRBJ2-1 NA TRBV7-3 TGTGCCAGCAGCGCTCACAGGGGATCCTACAATGAGCAGTTCTTC CASSAHRGSYNEQFF
NA TRBJ2-2 NA TRBV10-2 TGCGCCAGCAGTCCGACCGGGGAGCTGTTTTTT CASSPTGELFF
TRBD2 TRBJ2-7 NA TRBV13 TGTGCCAGCAGCCCCCTAGCGGGGGGGCTTCACAACGAGCAGTACTTC CASSPLAGGLHNEQYF
TRBD1 TRBJ2-2 NA TRBV19 TGTGCCAGTAGTACCGGACAGGAACTGAACACCGGGGAGCTGTTTTTT CASSTGQELNTGELFF
NA TRBJ2-4 NA TRBV7-8 TGTGCCAGCAGTTCAAGGGCAGGGGAGGGTACCAAAAACATTCAGTACTTC CASSSRAGEGTKNIQYF